The entry that follows covers one TCR beta chain sequence. This clone showed up just once. Its antigen target is currently unknown. Within one base of it there is no much larger clone, and no base qualities were kept. Participants in the prospective study were enrolled through a virtual design, were aged about 18 to 100 years, and lived in roughly 25 United States geographic areas. In the prospective study, participants were assigned to cohorts based on the clinical history participants reported in a screening survey and a study questionnaire. In the prospective study, whole blood, serum and a nasopharyngeal or oropharyngeal swab were collected from each participant by mobile phlebotomists. Over a roughly two-month period, participants in the prospective study had the option of providing additional blood draws and questionnaires. Before DNA extraction, prospective study blood samples were shipped either frozen or at room temperature.

The immunoSEQ Assay, a bias-controlled multiplex PCR, was used to amplify TCRbeta CDR3 regions from genomic DNA. The study's own analysis went as follows. The number of nucleated cells in each sample was estimated by amplification of reference gene primers within the assay. Sequence reads were collapsed and filtered to measure the absolute abundance of every unique TCRbeta CDR3 rearrangement. Productive Simpson clonality was computed per sample as the square root of Simpson's diversity index over productive rearrangements. TCRdb retrieved this table from immuneACCESS and kept in-frame rearrangements only. Not all clones are present; in checked studies, unresolved V genes account for under half, and no reason is known for the remainder. From that table come the V and J calls and clone size; the DNA was used to work out D and trimming. The sample table lists about 220,000 clones, approximately 83% of them with a count of one. About 1.3% of the sample is in the top ten clones.

The sample originates from a study of blood T cell repertoires in COVID-19 (dated by TCRdb to the early 2020s). For context, the study as a whole: Collaborator samples came from the United States, Italy and Spain and covered acute and convalescent phases of COVID-19. Where available, HLA class I and class II types were obtained from metadata supplied by the sample provider rather than from assay-based typing. The samples were drawn from the first 160 participants of the ongoing ImmuneRACE study and from some 1,300 subjects provided by 6 global collaborators. The dataset comprised deeply sampled blood TCRbeta repertoires from subjects exposed to, actively infected with, or recovered from COVID-19. The repertoires were released in a freely available public database intended as a resource for research on the immune response to SARS-CoV-2. Nearly every sample came with metadata listing a de-identified subject ID, COVID-19 status, age in years and sex. The material from the prospective study consisted of cDNA or gDNA derived from T cells, B-cell-depleted T cells, or PBMCs. Beyond this particular receptor, the publication reports: The amount of clinical and demographic metadata varied by source and participant and was provided uncurated.

Measured from the cysteine to the phenylalanine, the CDR3 is 15 residues long. The only DNA kept is the CDR3, 45 bases in frame from the first base. Trimming accounts for 1 base at V and 10 bases at J, while the number of junction bases matched to no gene is 9. Based on the germline V gene, the CDR1 and CDR2 sequences are KGHDR and SFDVKD. The chain was built from TRBV24-1 and TRBJ2-1, with 7 junctional bases fitting TRBD2. The material sequenced was PBMCs or T cells enriched from blood (not recorded which). The TCR sequence derives from a woman in her thirties or forties with acute COVID-19. The CDR3 amino acid sequence is: CATSDFLGTGREQFF. The nucleotide sequence is TGTGCCACCAGTGATTTTCTTGGGACCGGGAGGGAGCAGTTCTTC.